This TCR beta chain is from a study of blood T cells in healthy people across ages. Broader study findings: As age increased, TCR beta diversity per million T cells fell in a roughly linear fashion. The donors' CMV status was not determined, possibly confounding changes in expanded clonotypes.

About this clonotype itself: What it binds is not known. This could be a read error, since a much larger clone is one nucleotide away.

This CDR3 is built from 13 residues. Looked up from germline, CDR1 is GTSNPN and CDR2 is SVGIG (reference sequence). Through a sample-barcoded 5' primer and a J-beta primer mix, a second PCR was run for 7 to 11 cycles. TCRdb reanalysed the 5' RACE reads using MiXCR and keeps one entry per CDR3 protein. The sample carries some 550,000 distinct CDR3 sequences, 47% recorded once. The rearrangement uses TRBV30 and TRBJ2-3, with a weak D call TRBD2 (6 bases). This sequence originates from an older man in good health. Sequenced sample: blood. The CDR3 DNA is TGTGACTGGAGTGGGACTGGGAGGGATACGCAGTATTTT. Residues: CDWSGTGRDTQYF.